What follows are 13 T cell receptor beta chains derived from one specimen sequenced in a study of neurological immune-mediated disorders. The time point is: longitudinal time-point 1 (baseline). TCRdb re-called the 5' RACE reads through MiXCR, storing one row per CDR3 protein. Of tens of thousands of distinct CDR3 sequences in the sample, about 10% were seen once. Sequenced material: PBMCs. The receptors shown here come from a male donor with HTLV-1-associated myelopathy (HAM/TSP).

This clonotype was recorded at least ten times. The chain carries TRBV14 and TRBJ2-3, with 7 bases aligning to TRBD1. CDR3 length: 16 amino acids. V lost 0 bases to trimming and J lost 3 bases; unmatched junction nucleotides: 6. The germline V gene encodes CDR1 SGHDN and CDR2 FVKESK. CDR3 loop: CASSQEWGRGTDTQYF. CDR3 nucleotide sequence: TGTGCCAGCAGCCAAGAATGGGGCAGGGGGACAGATACGCAGTATTTT.

As to this clonotype: At one end the junction does not follow the germline gene, possibly because of a read error. This chain links TRBV9 with TRBJ2-2, with D perhaps assigned TRBD1 or TRBD2 (5 bases each). Per germline, CDR1 SGDLS and CDR2 YYNGEE. The CDR3 spans 16 residues. The CDR3 spells CASSVGGSENTGELFF. The CDR3 nucleotides are TGTGCCAGCAGCGTAGGGGGGTCAGAGAACACCGGAGAGCTGTTTTTT.

Ten or more counts support this clonotype. This sequence joins TRBV28 and TRBJ2-7, with 7 bases matching TRBD1. This CDR3 is built from 13 residues. CDR1 and CDR2 from the germline V gene are MDHEN and SYDVKM. V shed 3 bases, J shed 3 bases, and the junction held 2 bases outside the gene matches. The CDR3 sequence: CASSLPGGYEQYF. The CDR3 region has the DNA TGTGCCAGCAGTTTGCCAGGGGGCTACGAGCAGTACTTC. The variable domain in full, completed from reference TRBV28 and TRBJ2-7, reads DVKVTQSSRYLVKRTGEKVFLECVQDMDHENMFWYRQDPGLGLRLIYFSYDVKMKEKGDIPEGYSVSREKKERFSLILESASTNQTSMYLCASSLPGGYEQYFGPGTRLTVT.

This clonotype showed up many times. The chain links TRBV5-1 to TRBJ1-2, with D unresolved. The germline CDR1 and CDR2 sequences are SGHRS and YFSETQ. The length of the CDR3 is 14 residues. V gave up 0 bases and J gave up 4 bases, with 10 bases separating them. CDR3 region: CASSLDKVIYGYTF. The CDR3 nucleotides read TGCGCCAGCAGCTTGGATAAAGTAATCTATGGCTACACCTTC.

The chain recombines TRBV6-2 or TRBV6-3 with TRBJ2-1, with D possibly called TRBD1 or TRBD2 (5 bases each). Trimming took 5 bases from V and 3 from J, leaving 14 bases between them. The CDR3 sequence is 15 residues long. Germline assignment: CDR1 MNHEY and CDR2 SVGEGT. As DNA, the CDR3 is TGTGCCAGCAGTAGACAGCTGGGGGTCTACAATGAGCAGTTCTTC. It is translated as CASSRQLGVYNEQFF.

This clonotype was counted at least ten times. V gene TRBV7-6 combines with J gene TRBJ2-7, with 11 bases fitting TRBD1. The CDR3 totals 16 residues. With V trimmed by 5 bases and J by 5 bases, 11 bases remained unmatched. CDR1 and CDR2 from the germline V gene are SGHVS and FNYEAQ. The CDR3 region is CASSPQARTGGHEQYF. Written as DNA, the CDR3 is TGTGCCAGCAGCCCCCAAGCCCGGACAGGGGGCCACGAGCAGTACTTC.

In this sample, this clonotype turned up many times. V usage is TRBV7-9 and J usage is TRBJ2-7; no firm D call. This CDR3 comprises 15 residues. The germline gives CDR1 SEHNR, CDR2 FQNEAQ (reference sequence). V was shortened by 5 bases and J by 0 bases, with 14 bases between the two germline ends. The CDR3 spells CASSPFKGGSYEQYF. In DNA form, the CDR3 reads TGTGCCAGCAGCCCATTTAAAGGCGGCTCCTACGAGCAGTACTTC.

This clonotype was found many times. This rearrangement joins TRBV24-1 to TRBJ2-5; D uncertain. CDR1 and CDR2 from the germline V gene are KGHDR and SFDVKD. This CDR3 region has 15 residues. V dropped 0 bases and J dropped 1 base, with 8 bases sitting between them. DNA for the CDR3: TGTGCCACCAGTGATTTGTCCGGATTCCAAGAGACCCAGTACTTC. Protein product: CATSDLSGFQETQYF.

This clonotype has ten or more counts. The genes are TRBV5-1 and TRBJ2-2; tentatively, D is TRBD1 or TRBD2 (5 bases each). Per the germline V gene, CDR1 is SGHRS and CDR2 is YFSETQ. Deletions cut 6 bases from V and 0 bases from J, with 12 bases between. This CDR3 comprises 15 residues. The CDR3 here is CASNSEGPNTGELFF. Here the CDR3 DNA reads TGCGCCAGCAATAGCGAGGGACCGAACACCGGGGAGCTGTTTTTT.

This clonotype occurred many times. The CDR3 spells CASSLQNTGELFF. In DNA form, the CDR3 reads TGTGCCAGCAGTTTACAGAACACCGGGGAGCTGTTTTTT. The rearrangement joins TRBV12-3 or TRBV12-4 to TRBJ2-2; D is unresolved. The CDR3 totals 13 residues. Between the trimmed V and J ends, which lost 2 bases and 1 base, there was a span of 2 bases.

The chain is built from TRBV6-1 and TRBJ1-5, with TRBD1 matching over 7 bases. Germline CDR1 MNHNS, CDR2 SASEGT. The CDR3 has 15 residues. Trimming took 4 bases from V and 5 from J; bases not matched to a gene: 8. The CDR3 nucleotides are TGTGCCAGCAGTGGAGAACAGGGGACACATCAGCCCCAGCATTTT. It specifies CASSGEQGTHQPQHF.

Ten or more counts support this clonotype. The V call is TRBV9, the J call TRBJ2-5; D not certain. CDR1 SGDLS and CDR2 YYNGEE come from the germline V gene. The CDR3 contains 13 residues. With 0 bases removed from V and 3 bases from J, the gap between germline ends came to 6 bases. The CDR3 bases are TGTGCCAGCAGCGTAGACACAGAAGAGACCCAGTACTTC. Encoded protein: CASSVDTEETQYF.

This clonotype was detected ten times or more. The chain employs TRBV2 and TRBJ2-7; unclear D gene. CDR3 length: 13 amino acids. Per the germline V gene, CDR1 is SNHLY and CDR2 is FYNNEI. V dropped 7 bases and J dropped 5 bases, with 15 bases sitting between them. Written as DNA, the CDR3 is TGTGCCAGCAATGCCAGGTCCACCCACGAGCAGTACTTC. It specifies CASNARSTHEQYF.